This record covers a single T cell receptor (beta chain). Its antigen remains unidentified. The germline V gene encodes CDR1 SGHTA and CDR2 FQGTGA. Trimming at V came to 5 bases and at J to 4 bases, leaving 10 bases not matched to a gene. The length of the CDR3 is 15 residues. Amplification used 60 Vbeta primers and 13 Jbeta primers. Libraries were prepared by immunoSEQ multiplex PCR; TCRdb keeps only in-frame clonotypes and omits some of them. The repertoire holds about 150,000 clones, with about four fifths as singletons. This sample was included in a study of cytomegalovirus exposure and HLA in healthy donors. The study, taken as a whole, reports: Cytomegalovirus-associated status was assigned to about 150 TCR beta chains.

Sequencing was performed on PBMCs. The receptor comes from a man aged 18 to 30 in good health and CMV-seronegative. The chain carries TRBV7-3 and TRBJ2-5; 7 nucleotides match TRBD2. This CDR3 reads CASSLMGGSGETQYF. The CDR3 nucleotides read TGTGCCAGCAGCCTTATGGGGGGGTCTGGAGAGACCCAGTACTTC.